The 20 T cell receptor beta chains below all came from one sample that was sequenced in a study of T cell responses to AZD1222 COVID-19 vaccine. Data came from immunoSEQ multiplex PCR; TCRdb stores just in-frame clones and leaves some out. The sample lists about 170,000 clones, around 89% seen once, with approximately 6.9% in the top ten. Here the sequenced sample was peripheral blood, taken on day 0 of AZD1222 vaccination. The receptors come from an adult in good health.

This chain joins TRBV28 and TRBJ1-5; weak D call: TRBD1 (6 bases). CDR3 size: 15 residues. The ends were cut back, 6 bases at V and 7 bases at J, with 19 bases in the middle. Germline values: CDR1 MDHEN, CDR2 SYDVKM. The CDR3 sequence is CASSPNRGRRQPQHF. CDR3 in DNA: TGTGCCAGCAGCCCAAATCGGGGGCGACGGCAGCCCCAGCATTTT.

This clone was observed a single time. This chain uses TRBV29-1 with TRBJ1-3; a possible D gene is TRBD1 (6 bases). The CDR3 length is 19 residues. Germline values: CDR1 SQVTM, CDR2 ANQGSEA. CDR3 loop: CIPTRPRGLLVKTGNTIYF. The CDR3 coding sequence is TGCATCCCGACTAGACCCAGGGGCCTCCTGGTAAAAACTGGAAACACCATATATTTT.

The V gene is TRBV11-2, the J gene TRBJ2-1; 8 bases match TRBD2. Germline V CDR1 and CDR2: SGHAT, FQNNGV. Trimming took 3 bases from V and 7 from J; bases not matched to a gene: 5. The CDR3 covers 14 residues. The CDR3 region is CASSLGLVPNEQFF. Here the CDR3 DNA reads TGTGCCAGCAGCTTGGGACTAGTACCTAATGAGCAGTTCTTC.

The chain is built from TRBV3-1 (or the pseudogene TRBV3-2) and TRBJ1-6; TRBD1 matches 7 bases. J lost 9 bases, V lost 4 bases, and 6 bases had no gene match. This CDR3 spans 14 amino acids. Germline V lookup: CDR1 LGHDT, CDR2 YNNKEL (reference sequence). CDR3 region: CASSLTGTTSPLHF. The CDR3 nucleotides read TGTGCCAGCAGCCTGACAGGGACTACTTCACCCCTCCACTTT.

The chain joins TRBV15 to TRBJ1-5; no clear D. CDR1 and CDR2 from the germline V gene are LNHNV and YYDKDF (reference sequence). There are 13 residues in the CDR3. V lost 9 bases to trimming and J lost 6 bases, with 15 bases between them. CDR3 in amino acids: CATAMRDGQPQHF. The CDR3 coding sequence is TGTGCCACGGCCATGAGGGATGGTCAGCCCCAGCATTTT.

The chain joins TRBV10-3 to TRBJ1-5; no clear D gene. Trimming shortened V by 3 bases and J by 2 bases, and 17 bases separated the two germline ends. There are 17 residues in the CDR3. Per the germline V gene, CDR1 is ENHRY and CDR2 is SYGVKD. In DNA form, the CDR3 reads TGTGCCATCAGTGAATCGACGATGCTCAAGGGCAATCAGCCCCAGCATTTT. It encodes CAISESTMLKGNQPQHF.

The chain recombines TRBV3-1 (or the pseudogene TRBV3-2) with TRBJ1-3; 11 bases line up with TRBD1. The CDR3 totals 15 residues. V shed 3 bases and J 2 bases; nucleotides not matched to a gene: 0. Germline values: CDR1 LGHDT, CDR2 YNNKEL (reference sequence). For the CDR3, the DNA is TGTGCCAGCAGCCAGGACAGGGGGCCTGGAAACACCATATATTTT. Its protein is CASSQDRGPGNTIYF.

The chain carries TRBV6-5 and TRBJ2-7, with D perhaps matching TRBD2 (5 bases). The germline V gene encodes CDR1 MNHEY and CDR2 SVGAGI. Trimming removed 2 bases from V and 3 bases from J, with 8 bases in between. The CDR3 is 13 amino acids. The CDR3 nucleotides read TGTGCCAGCAGTTACGGTGGACTCTACGAGCAGTACTTC. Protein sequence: CASSYGGLYEQYF.

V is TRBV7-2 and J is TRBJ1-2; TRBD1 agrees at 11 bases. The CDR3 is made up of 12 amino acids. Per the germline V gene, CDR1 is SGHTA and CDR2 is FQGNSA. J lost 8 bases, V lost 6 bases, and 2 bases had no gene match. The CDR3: CASRDRGRGYTF. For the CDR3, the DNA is TGTGCCAGCAGGGACAGGGGGCGAGGCTACACCTTC.

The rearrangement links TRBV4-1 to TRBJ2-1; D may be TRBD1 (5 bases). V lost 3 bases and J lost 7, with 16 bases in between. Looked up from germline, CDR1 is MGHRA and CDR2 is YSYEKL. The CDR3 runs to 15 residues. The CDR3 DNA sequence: TGCGCCAGCAGCCAGTTCGGCAGGACATGGAATGAGCAGTTCTTC. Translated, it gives CASSQFGRTWNEQFF.

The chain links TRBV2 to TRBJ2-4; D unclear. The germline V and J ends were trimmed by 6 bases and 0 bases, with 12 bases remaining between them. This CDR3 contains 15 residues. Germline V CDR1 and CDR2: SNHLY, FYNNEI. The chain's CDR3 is CASSAAQLAKNIQYF. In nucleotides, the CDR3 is TGTGCCAGCAGCGCTGCACAGCTAGCCAAAAACATTCAGTACTTC. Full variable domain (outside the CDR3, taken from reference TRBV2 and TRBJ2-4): EPEVTQTPSHQVTQMGQEVILRCVPISNHLYFYWYRQILGQKVEFLVSFYNNEISEKSEIFDDQFSVERPDGSNFTLKIRSTKLEDSAMYFCASSAAQLAKNIQYFGAGTRLSVL.

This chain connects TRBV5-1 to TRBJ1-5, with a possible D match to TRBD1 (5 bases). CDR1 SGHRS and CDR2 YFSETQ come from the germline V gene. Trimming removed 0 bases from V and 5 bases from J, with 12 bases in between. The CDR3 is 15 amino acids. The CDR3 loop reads CASSLAAGLDQPQHF. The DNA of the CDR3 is TGCGCCAGCAGCTTGGCCGCAGGGCTCGATCAGCCCCAGCATTTT.

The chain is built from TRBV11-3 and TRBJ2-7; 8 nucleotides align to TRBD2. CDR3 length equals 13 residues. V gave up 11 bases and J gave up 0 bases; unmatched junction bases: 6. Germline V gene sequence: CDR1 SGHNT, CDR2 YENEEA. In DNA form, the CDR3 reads TGTGCCGACGGCGGGGGGTTCTCCTACGAGCAGTACGTC. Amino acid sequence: CADGGGFSYEQYV.

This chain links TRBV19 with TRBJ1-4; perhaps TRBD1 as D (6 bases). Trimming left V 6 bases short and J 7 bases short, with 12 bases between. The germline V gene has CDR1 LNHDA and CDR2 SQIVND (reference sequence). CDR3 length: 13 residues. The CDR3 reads CASSNRVGEKLFF. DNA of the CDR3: TGTGCCAGTAGCAACAGGGTTGGTGAAAAACTGTTTTTT.

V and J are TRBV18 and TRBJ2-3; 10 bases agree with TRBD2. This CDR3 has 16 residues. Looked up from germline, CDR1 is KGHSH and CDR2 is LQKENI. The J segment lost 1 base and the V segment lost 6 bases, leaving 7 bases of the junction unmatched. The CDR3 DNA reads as TGTGCCAGCTCCTGGTCGGGGACTAGCGGCACAGATACGCAGTATTTT. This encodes CASSWSGTSGTDTQYF.

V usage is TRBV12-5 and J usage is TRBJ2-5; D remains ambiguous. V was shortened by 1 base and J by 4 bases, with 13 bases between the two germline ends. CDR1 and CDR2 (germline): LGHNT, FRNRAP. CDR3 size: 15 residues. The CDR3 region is CASGLDQVFGETQYF. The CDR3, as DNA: TGTGCTAGTGGTTTGGATCAGGTGTTCGGAGAGACCCAGTACTTC.

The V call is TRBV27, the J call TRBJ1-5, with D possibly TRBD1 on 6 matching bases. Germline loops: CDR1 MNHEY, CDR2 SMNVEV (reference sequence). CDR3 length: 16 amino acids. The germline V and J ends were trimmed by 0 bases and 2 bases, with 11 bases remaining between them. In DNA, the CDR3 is TGTGCCAGCAGTTTATCGGGGGGACAAGGCAATCAGCCCCAGCATTTT. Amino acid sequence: CASSLSGGQGNQPQHF.

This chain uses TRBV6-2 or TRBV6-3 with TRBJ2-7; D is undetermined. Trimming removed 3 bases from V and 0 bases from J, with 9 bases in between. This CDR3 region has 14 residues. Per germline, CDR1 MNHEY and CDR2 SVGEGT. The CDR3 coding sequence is TGTGCCAGCAGTTATTCTCGACACTCCTACGAGCAGTACGTC. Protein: CASSYSRHSYEQYV.

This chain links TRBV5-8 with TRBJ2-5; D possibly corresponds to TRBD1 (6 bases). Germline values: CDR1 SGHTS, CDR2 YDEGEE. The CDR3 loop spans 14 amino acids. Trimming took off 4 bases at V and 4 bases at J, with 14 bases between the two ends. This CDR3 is CASSLWTARETQYF. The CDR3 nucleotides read TGTGCCAGCAGCCTTTGGACAGCTCGAGAGACCCAGTACTTC. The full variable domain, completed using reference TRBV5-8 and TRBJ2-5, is EAGVTQSPTHLIKTRGQQATLRCSPISGHTSVYWYQQALGLGLQFLLWYDEGEERNRGNFPPRFSGRQFPNYSSELNVNALELEDSALYLCASSLWTARETQYFGPGTRLLVL.

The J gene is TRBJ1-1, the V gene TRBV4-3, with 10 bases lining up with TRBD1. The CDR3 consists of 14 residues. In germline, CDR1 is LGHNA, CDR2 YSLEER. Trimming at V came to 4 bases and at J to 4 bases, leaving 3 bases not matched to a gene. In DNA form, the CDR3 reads TGCGCCAGCAGCCGGACAGGGGGTACCACTGAAGCTTTCTTT. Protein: CASSRTGGTTEAFF.